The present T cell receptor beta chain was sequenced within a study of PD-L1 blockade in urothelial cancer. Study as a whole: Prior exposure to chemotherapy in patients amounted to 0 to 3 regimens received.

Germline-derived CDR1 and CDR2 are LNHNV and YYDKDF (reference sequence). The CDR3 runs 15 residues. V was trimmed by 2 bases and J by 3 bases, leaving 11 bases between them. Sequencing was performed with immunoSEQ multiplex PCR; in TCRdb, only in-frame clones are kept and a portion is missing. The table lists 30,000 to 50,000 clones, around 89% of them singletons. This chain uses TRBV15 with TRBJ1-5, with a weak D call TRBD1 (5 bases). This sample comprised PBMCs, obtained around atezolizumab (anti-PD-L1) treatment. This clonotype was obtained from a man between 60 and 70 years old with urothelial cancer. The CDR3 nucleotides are TGTGCCACCAGCAGACAGGGAATTACCAATCAGCCCCAGCATTTT. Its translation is CATSRQGITNQPQHF.